This T cell receptor (beta chain) was found in a study of blood T cell repertoires in COVID-19. TCRdb's copy holds only in-frame clones and misses some; the assay was immunoSEQ multiplex PCR. Of 150,000 to 170,000 clones detected, roughly 84% appear once; the ten largest clones hold over 10%. Germline V lookup: CDR1 SGHRS, CDR2 YFSETQ. The germline V and J ends were trimmed by 3 bases and 4 bases, with 16 bases remaining between them. This CDR3 has 16 amino acids. The material sequenced was peripheral blood. The V and J genes are TRBV5-1 and TRBJ2-2, with D possibly TRBD1 on 6 matching bases. This receptor was obtained from a woman aged 55 to 70 with COVID-19, enrolled during active disease. CDR3 nucleotides: TGCGCCAGCAGCTCGCCAGGTCAGGGGTCCACCGGGGAGCTGTTTTTT. This gives the protein CASSSPGQGSTGELFF.